This T cell receptor beta chain derives from a study of T-cell memory formation after mild COVID-19. TCRdb passed the 5' RACE reads through MiXCR, listing each CDR3 protein once. The repertoire holds 470,000 or so distinct CDR3 sequences, with over 15% as singletons. Whole-study findings and limits: Contracting clones from day 15 to 85 had balanced CD4/CD8; later expanders favoured CD4+.

Remarks on this clonotype: Its specificity is not known. One junction end disagrees with the germline gene, perhaps due to a read error.

The CDR3 contains 15 residues. Germline CDR1 and CDR2: SSHAT and FNYEAQ (reference sequence). This TCR was recovered from a man younger than 35 who had mild COVID-19 (a few samples of this study predate the infection). Cell type and time point are not known. The rearrangement uses TRBV7-7 and TRBJ2-5; 10 bases agree with TRBD2. The sequenced sample was PBMCs or a T cell subset sorted from them (not recorded which). CDR3 sequence reads: CASSLELAGLETQYF. As DNA, the CDR3 is TGTGCTAGCAGCTTAGAACTAGCGGGGCTAGAGACCCAGTACTTC.